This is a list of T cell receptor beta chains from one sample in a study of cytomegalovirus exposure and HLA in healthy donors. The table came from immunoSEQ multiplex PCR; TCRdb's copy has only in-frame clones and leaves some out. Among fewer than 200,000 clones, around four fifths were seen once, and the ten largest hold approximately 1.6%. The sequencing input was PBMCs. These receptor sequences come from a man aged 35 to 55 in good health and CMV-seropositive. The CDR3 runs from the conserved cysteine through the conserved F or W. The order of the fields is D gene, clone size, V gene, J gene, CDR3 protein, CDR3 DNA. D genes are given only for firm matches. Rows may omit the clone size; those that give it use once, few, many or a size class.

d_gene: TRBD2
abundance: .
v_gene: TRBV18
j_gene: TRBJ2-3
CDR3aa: CASCTQAGATDTQYF
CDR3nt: TGTGCCAGCTGTACGCAAGCGGGAGCAACCGATACGCAGTATTTT

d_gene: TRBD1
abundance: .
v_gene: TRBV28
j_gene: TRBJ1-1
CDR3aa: CASSFDRVAAPNTEAFF
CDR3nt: TGTGCCAGCAGTTTTGACAGGGTAGCCGCCCCGAACACTGAAGCTTTCTTT

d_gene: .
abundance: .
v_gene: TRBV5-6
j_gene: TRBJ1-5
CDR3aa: CASSLGGGAMRPQHF
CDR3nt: TGTGCCAGCAGCTTGGGAGGAGGGGCGATGAGGCCCCAGCATTTT

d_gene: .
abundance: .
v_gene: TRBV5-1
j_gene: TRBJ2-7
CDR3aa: CASSLVASSYEQYF
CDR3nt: TGCGCCAGCAGCTTGGTGGCTAGCTCCTACGAGCAGTACTTC

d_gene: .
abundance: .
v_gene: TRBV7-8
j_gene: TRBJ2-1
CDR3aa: CAGSLGVRGDEQFF
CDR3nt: TGTGCCGGCAGCTTAGGGGTCAGGGGCGATGAGCAGTTCTTC

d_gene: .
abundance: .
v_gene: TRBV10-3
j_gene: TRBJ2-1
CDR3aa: CAIRDSINEQFF
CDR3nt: TGTGCCATCAGGGACTCAATAAATGAGCAGTTCTTC

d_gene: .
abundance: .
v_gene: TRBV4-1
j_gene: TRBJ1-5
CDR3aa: CASSQIQGDQPQHF
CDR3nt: TGCGCCAGCAGCCAAATACAGGGAGACCAGCCCCAGCATTTT

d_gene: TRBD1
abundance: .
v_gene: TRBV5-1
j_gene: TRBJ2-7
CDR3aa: CASSPGTEYEQYF
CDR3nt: TGCGCCAGCAGCCCGGGGACAGAATACGAGCAGTACTTC

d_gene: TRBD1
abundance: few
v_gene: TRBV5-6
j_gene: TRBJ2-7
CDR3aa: CASSFRGTGIYEQYF
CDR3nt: TGTGCCAGCAGCTTTAGGGGGACAGGGATCTACGAGCAGTACTTC

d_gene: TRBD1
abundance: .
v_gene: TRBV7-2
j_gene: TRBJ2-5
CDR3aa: CASSLDRGKETQYF
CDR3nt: TGTGCCAGCAGCTTGGACAGGGGGAAAGAGACCCAGTACTTC

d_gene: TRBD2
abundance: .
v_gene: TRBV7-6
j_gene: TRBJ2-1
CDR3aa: CASSLAWSAGVSYNEQFF
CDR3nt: TGTGCCAGCAGCTTAGCGTGGTCGGCGGGAGTGTCCTACAATGAGCAGTTCTTC

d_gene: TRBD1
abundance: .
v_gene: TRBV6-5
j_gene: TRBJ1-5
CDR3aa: CASRPRDRAHQPQHF
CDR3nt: TGTGCCAGCAGGCCCCGGGACAGGGCCCATCAGCCCCAGCATTTT

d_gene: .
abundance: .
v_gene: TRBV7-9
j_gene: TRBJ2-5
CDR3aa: CARRQIQETQYF
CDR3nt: TGTGCCCGACGACAGATCCAAGAGACCCAGTACTTC

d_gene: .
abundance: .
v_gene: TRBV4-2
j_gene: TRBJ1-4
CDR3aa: CASSQGHRRSNEKLFF
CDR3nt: TGTGCCAGCAGCCAAGGACACAGGCGGTCAAATGAAAAACTGTTTTTT

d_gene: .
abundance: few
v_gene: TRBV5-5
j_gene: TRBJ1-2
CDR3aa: CASSLAVGALYGYTF
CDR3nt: TGTGCCAGCAGCTTGGCGGTCGGAGCCCTCTATGGCTACACCTTC

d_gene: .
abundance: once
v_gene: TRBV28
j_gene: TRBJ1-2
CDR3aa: CASAGVLRDYGYTF
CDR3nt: TGTGCCAGCGCGGGGGTACTACGGGACTATGGCTACACCTTC

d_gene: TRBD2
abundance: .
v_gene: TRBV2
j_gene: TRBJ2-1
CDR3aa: CASRSAGTGGLAGILGQFF
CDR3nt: TGTGCCAGCAGATCTGCCGGGACAGGGGGACTAGCGGGAATTCTCGGGCAGTTCTTC

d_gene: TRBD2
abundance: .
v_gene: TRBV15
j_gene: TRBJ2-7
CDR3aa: CATSDRTSGYYEQYF
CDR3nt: TGTGCCACCAGCGACCGGACTAGCGGGTACTACGAGCAGTACTTC

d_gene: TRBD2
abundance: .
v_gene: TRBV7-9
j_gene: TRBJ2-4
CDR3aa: CASSLGTSGSPNSQYF
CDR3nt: TGTGCCAGCAGCTTAGGGACTAGCGGGAGCCCAAACAGTCAGTACTTC

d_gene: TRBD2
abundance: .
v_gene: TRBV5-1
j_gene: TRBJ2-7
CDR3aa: CASSLPFGGAGQTSGAYEQYF
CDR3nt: TGCGCCAGCAGCTTGCCTTTCGGGGGGGCAGGCCAGACTAGCGGTGCTTACGAGCAGTACTTC

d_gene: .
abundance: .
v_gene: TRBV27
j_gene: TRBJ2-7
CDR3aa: CASSFFAGSYEQYF
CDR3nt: TGTGCCAGCAGTTTCTTTGCCGGCTCCTACGAGCAGTACTTC

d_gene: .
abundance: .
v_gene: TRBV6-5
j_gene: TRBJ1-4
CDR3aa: CASSPTGFLKLFF
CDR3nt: TGTGCCAGCAGTCCTACCGGGTTCCTCAAACTGTTTTTT

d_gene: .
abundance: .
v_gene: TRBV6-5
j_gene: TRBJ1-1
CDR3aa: CASRSGLGMNTEAFF
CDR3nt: TGTGCCAGCAGGTCGGGACTCGGCATGAACACTGAAGCTTTCTTT

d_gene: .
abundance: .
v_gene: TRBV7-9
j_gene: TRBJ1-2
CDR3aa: CSSSLGAGENHGYTF
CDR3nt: TGTTCCAGCAGCTTAGGTGCAGGGGAAAACCATGGCTACACCTTC

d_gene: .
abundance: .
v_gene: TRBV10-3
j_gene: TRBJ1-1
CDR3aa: CAIRGGETEAFF
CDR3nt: TGTGCCATCCGGGGGGGGGAAACTGAAGCTTTCTTT

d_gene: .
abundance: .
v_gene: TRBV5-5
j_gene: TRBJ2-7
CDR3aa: CASSFGAYYEQYF
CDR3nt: TGTGCCAGCAGCTTTGGTGCCTACTACGAGCAGTACTTC

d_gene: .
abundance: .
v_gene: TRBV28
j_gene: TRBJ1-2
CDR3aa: CASSFNRLGGYTF
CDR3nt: TGTGCCAGCAGTTTCAACAGGCTGGGGGGCTACACCTTC

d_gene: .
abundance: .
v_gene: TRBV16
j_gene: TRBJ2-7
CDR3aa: CASSQSWGTNPYEQYF
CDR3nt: TGTGCCAGCAGCCAATCTTGGGGGACAAACCCCTACGAGCAGTACTTC

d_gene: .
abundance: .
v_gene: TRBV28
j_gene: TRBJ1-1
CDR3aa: CASSLIGRAEAFF
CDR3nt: TGTGCCAGCAGTTTAATAGGCAGGGCTGAAGCTTTCTTT

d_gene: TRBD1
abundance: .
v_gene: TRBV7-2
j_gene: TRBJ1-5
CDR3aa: CASSLAGGGNQPQHF
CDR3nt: TGTGCCAGCAGCTTAGCAGGGGGCGGCAATCAGCCCCAGCATTTT

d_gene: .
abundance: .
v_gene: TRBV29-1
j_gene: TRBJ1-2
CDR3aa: CSAATTRNYGYTF
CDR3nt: TGCAGCGCCGCCACGACACGTAACTATGGCTACACCTTC

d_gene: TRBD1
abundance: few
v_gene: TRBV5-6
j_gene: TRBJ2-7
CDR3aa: CASSLGTGTYEQYF
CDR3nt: TGTGCCAGCAGCTTGGGGACAGGGACCTACGAGCAGTACTTC

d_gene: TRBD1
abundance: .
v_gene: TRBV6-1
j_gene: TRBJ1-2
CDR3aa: CASSTGQGRGCTF
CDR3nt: TGTGCCAGCAGTACCGGACAGGGTAGAGGCTGCACCTTC

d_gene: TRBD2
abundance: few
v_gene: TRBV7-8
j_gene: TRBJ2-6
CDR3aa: CASSLERVPSGRRSGANVLTF
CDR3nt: TGTGCCAGCAGCTTAGAAAGGGTTCCTAGCGGGAGGCGCTCTGGGGCCAACGTCCTGACTTTC

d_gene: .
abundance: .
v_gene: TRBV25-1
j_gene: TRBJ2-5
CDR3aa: CASSEMDTRETQYF
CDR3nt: TGTGCCAGCAGTGAAATGGACACCAGGGAGACCCAGTACTTC

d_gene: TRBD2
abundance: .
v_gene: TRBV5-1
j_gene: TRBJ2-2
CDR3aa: CASSRLAADTGELFF
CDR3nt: TGCGCCAGCAGCCGACTAGCGGCTGACACCGGGGAGCTGTTTTTT

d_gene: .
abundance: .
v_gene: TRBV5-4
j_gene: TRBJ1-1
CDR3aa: CASSSTDRQNTEAFF
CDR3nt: TGTGCCAGCAGCTCGACGGACAGACAGAACACTGAAGCTTTCTTT

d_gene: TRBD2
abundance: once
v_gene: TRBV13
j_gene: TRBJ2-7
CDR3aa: CASSLEGREGRYEQYF
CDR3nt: TGTGCCAGCAGCTTAGAAGGGCGGGAGGGCCGCTACGAGCAGTACTTC

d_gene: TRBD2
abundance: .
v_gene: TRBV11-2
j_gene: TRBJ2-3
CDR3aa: CASSTPGLATEIDTQYF
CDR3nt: TGTGCCAGCAGCACACCGGGACTAGCGACCGAAATCGATACGCAGTATTTT

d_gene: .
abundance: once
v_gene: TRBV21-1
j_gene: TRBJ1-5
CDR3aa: CASSPTPRRGLSNQPQHF
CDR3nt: TGTGCCAGCAGCCCAACCCCGCGGAGGGGGCTGAGCAATCAGCCCCAGCATTTT

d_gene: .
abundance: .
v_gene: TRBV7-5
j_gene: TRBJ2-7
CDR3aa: CVRSLFSSWRSSYEQYF
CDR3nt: TGTGTCAGAAGCTTATTTAGTAGTTGGAGAAGCTCCTACGAGCAGTACTTC

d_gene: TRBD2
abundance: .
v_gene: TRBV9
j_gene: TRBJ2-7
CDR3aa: CASSSASGTYEQYF
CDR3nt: TGTGCCAGCAGCAGTGCTAGCGGGACCTACGAGCAGTACTTC

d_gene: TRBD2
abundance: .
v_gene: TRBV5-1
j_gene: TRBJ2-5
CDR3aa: CASSSGLSSGNQETQYF
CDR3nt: TGCGCCAGCAGCTCCGGGCTTTCTAGCGGGAACCAAGAGACCCAGTACTTC

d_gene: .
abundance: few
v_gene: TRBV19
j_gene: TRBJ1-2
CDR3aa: CASNSLGLGLPTF
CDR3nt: TGTGCCAGTAACTCCCTAGGCCTCGGCCTTCCAACCTTC

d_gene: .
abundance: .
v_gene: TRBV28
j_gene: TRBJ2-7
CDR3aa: CASKSGRGKYEQYF
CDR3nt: TGTGCCAGCAAGTCCGGGCGGGGAAAATACGAGCAGTACTTC

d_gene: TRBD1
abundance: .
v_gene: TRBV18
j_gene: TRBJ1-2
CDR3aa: CASSPLPSGTGDVGYTF
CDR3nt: TGTGCCAGCTCTCCACTTCCATCCGGGACAGGGGATGTTGGCTACACCTTC

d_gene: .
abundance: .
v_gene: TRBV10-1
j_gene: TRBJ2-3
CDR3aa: CASRGPSDFSAQYF
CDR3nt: TGCGCCAGCCGTGGACCCTCGGACTTCAGTGCGCAGTATTTT

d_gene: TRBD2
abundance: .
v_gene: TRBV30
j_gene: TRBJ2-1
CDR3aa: CAWITSGNYNEQFF
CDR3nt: TGTGCCTGGATAACTAGCGGGAATTACAATGAGCAGTTCTTC

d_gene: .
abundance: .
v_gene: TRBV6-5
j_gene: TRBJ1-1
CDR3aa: CASSPRGSKVFF
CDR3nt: TGTGCCAGCAGCCCCCGGGGTTCAAAAGTTTTCTTT

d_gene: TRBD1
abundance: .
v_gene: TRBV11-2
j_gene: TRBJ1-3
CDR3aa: CASSLKSFGTGLGNTIYF
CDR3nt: TGTGCCAGCAGCTTAAAGTCTTTCGGGACAGGGCTCGGAAACACCATATATTTT

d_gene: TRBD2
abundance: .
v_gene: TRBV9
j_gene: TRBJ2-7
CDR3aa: CASSVEASGRVGEQYF
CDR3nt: TGTGCCAGCAGCGTAGAGGCTAGCGGGAGAGTAGGCGAGCAGTACTTC

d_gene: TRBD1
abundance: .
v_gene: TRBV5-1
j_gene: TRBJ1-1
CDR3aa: CASSLEGQGSPEAFF
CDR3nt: TGCGCCAGCAGCCTGGAGGGACAGGGATCCCCTGAAGCTTTCTTT

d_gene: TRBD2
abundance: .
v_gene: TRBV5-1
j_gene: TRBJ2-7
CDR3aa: CASSVNPGTSVGQYF
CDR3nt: TGCGCCAGCAGCGTCAATCCCGGGACTAGCGTAGGGCAGTACTTC